This T cell receptor beta chain was sequenced in a study of T cells in Graves' hyperthyroidism and ophthalmopathy (dated by TCRdb to 2018 to 2020). At the level of the whole study: Peripheral blood was collected at initial diagnosis, before any treatment. To identify TCR V-J signatures that set the groups apart, the researchers used a discovery cohort of 100 or so patients, made up of 40 to 45 with Graves' ophthalmopathy and around 58 with stable Graves' hyperthyroidism. Once sampling was done, hyperthyroidism patients were given methimazole at a starting dose of 30 mg daily, whereas ophthalmopathy patients were given high-dose intravenous methylprednisolone. In addition, the study compared T-cell repertoires in thyroid tissue and in blood from over 5 Graves' hyperthyroidism patients. Prospective prediction of ophthalmopathy was tested in an independent validation cohort consisting of fewer than 20 hyperthyroidism patients and approximately 16 patients who later progressed to ophthalmopathy. The paper describes TCR Vbeta CDR3 sequencing of fewer than 150 peripheral blood samples, made up of roughly 40 ophthalmopathy patients, roughly 75 hyperthyroidism patients and 17 progressor patients. The approximately 100 discovery patients were randomly split 7:3 into training and test sets.

Ophthalmopathy patients had moderately to severely active disease, Clinical Activity Score of at least 3, NOSPECS grade of at least 4, and duration under 3 months. Any patient with an uncontrolled infection, another autoimmune disease, pregnancy or lactation was excluded. Diagnoses relied on clinical symptoms, serum thyroxine and TRAb, thyroid ultrasound and orbital computed tomography. PBMCs were isolated from 7.5 to 10 ml of fresh peripheral blood by Ficoll-Paque density gradient centrifugation. Total RNA was extracted using Trizol reagent, and RNA quality was assessed on an Agilent 2100 Bioanalyzer. Amplification of TCR beta CDR3 regions was carried out from RNA transcripts. The TCR CDR3 was subjected to a first round of RT-PCR using the HTBI primer set and the Qiagen OneStep RT-PCR kit. The libraries were constructed in a second round of multiplex PCR and then size-selected and purified. The libraries were sequenced on an Illumina HiSeq2000 using paired-end 100 bp reads. The published analysis was carried out like this. SOAPnuke was used to process the raw data, with reads discarded if the reads contained adapters or uncalled bases, had a mean Phred below 15, or lacked an exact constant-primer or identifier match. COPE v1.2.5 was used to merge high-quality paired reads, and clonotypes were defined as unique nucleotide sequences. MiTCR v1.1 was used to align clonotypes to the IMGT TRBV, TRBD and TRBJ reference segments. The analysis included only V-J combinations with a frequency above 0.0001, which together covered over 98% of the repertoires. A TCS score was defined as the ratio of F50 (clonal expansion) to E x V (chaos), with BLOSUM62-based TCRdist applied between CDR3 peptides within each V-J. Welch's t-statistics and random forest reduced 514 V-J features to 10 to 15, which were used in a naive Bayes classifier (R e1071). TCRdb trimmed the raw reads at Q25, called clones with MiXCR and kept productive beta chains. Rows merge per CDR3 protein into single entries with the most common DNA and genes. None of the V and J calls come from the authors' own analysis; TCRdb made them. Counted in this sample were under 400,000 distinct CDR3 sequences; about a sixth of them appeared once. Of the sample, 15% to 17% falls within the top ten clones.

V is reduced by 1 base and J by 2 bases, leaving a spacing of 8 bases between them. The CDR3, cysteine through phenylalanine, is 14 amino acids long. Just CDR3 DNA is preserved here, 42 bases in frame from base 1. Per the germline V gene (reference sequence), SEHNR is the CDR1 and FQNEAQ is the CDR2. What the study reported, not specific to this receptor: A model built on a 13 V-J signature distinguished ophthalmopathy from stable hyperthyroidism, reaching 85% to 90% sensitivity and under 84% specificity in cross-validation and 80%/75% in testing. Most expanded thyroid clonotypes (frequency above 0.001) were also detected in blood, suggesting blood repertoires may reflect thyroid immune responses. In validation, the model predicted progression to ophthalmopathy a median of roughly 6.1 months before onset, with approximately 70% sensitivity and 72.22% specificity. No statistical method was used to fix the sample size in advance, and group allocation was not hidden from the investigators.

This clonotype was seen ten or more times. What this receptor recognizes is not known. One base away there is no much larger clone; base qualities are not given. The V and J genes are TRBV7-9 and TRBJ1-2; no confident D gene assignment can be made. Sequenced input: blood. The receptor's source is a woman aged 40 to 49 with Graves' ophthalmopathy. The CDR3 loop reads CASSLVHTNYGYTF. At the DNA level, the sequence is TGTGCCAGCAGCTTAGTTCACACCAACTATGGCTACACCTTC.